The T cell receptor (beta chain) under discussion was sequenced for a study of brain T cells in children with intractable seizures. Broader study findings: HCMV serostatus was not known, and viral specificity came from CDR3 similarity only.

Time point reported: blood from clinic visit 5 months post-surgery; TSC patient then seizure free. Sequencing was limited to surgery cases with top T cell transcript signatures in brain tissue. This CDR3 comprises 13 residues. With 0 bases removed from V and 8 bases from J, the gap between germline ends came to 9 bases. CDR1 is LGHNA and CDR2 is YNFKEQ in the germline V gene. A remark on this clone: The target antigen is unknown.

Method: immunoSEQ multiplex PCR; TCRdb's copy keeps in-frame clones and lacks some. The repertoire holds 340,000 or so clones, with 93% as singletons. The rearrangement joins TRBV4-2 to TRBJ2-3, with D possibly being TRBD1 (6 bases). The receptor comes from a boy under two years old with tuberous sclerosis and intractable seizures. Sequenced material: peripheral blood, taken roughly 5 months after surgery. The CDR3 reads CASSQERDTTQYF. CDR3 in DNA: TGTGCCAGCAGCCAAGAGAGGGACACTACGCAGTATTTT.